This T cell receptor (beta chain) is from a study of molecular identifiers for immune sequencing clone quantification. Overall study context: Sequencing covered four of five parts into which replicate RNA from about 20,000 or 100,000 naive CD8 cells was split.

As CD8+CD4-CCR7+CD45RA+ cells, naive CD8 T cells were sorted. Germline assignment: CDR1 SEHNR and CDR2 FQNEAQ (reference sequence). This CDR3 is 13 amino acids long. Trimming left V 6 bases short and J 2 bases short, with 11 bases between. Overall study results and limits: Over 99% of effector molecules, yet under 1% of naive-cell molecules, were held by clones above 20 RNA copies. Detection of one spiked Jurkat cell's TCR RNA reportedly worked in one million naive cells.

The table lists this clonotype with many counts. Its antigen is unknown. TCRdb re-called the PCR reads with MiXCR, one entry per CDR3 protein. Counted here are approximately 630,000 distinct CDR3 sequences, 25% occurring once; the ten biggest clones make up approximately 0.75%. The source material was naive CD8+ T cells from blood, with Jurkat cell RNA spiked in. Documented subset: FACS-sorted CD8+CD4-CCR7+CD45RA+ naive T cells. The gene calls are TRBV7-9 and TRBJ2-7, with TRBD2 as a possible D gene (7 bases). The source of this sequence is a human donor in good health. Some libraries in this study had Jurkat cell RNA spiked in. CDR3 sequence: CASSWGGAYEQYF. CDR3 in DNA: TGTGCCAGCAGTTGGGGGGGCGCCTACGAGCAGTACTTC.